These 27 T cell receptor beta chains came from one sample sequenced in a study of CD8+CD57+ T cells in acquired aplastic anemia. Points from the study as a whole: Both total CD4+ and CD8+ pools in patients were more diverse than CD8+CD57+ cells.

Genomic DNA served as template for TCR beta VDJ and CDR3 profiling. TCRdb redid the calling of the reads with MiXCR, one entry per CDR3 protein. This table holds about 20,000 distinct CDR3 sequences, about two fifths found once. Selection for sequencing was limited to patients who had shown CD8+CD57+ cell expansion by flow cytometry. These receptors have no known antigen. Sequenced sample: CD8+CD57+ T cells sorted from PBMCs. Subset of the sample: bead-enriched CD8+CD57+ effector memory T cells from SAA patients. These receptors all come from a human donor with aplastic anemia.

This clonotype is labeled medium-sized. The V gene is TRBV7-6, the J gene TRBJ2-3; D gene unclear. The length of the CDR3 is 16 residues. The V gene lost 5 bases and the J gene lost 4 bases, with 19 bases spanning the gap. The germline CDR1 and CDR2 sequences are SGHVS and FNYEAQ. In nucleotides, the CDR3 is TGTGCCAGCAGCCCGCGACACTCGCAACGCGCAGATACGCAGTATTTT. It is translated as CASSPRHSQRADTQYF.

This clonotype was recorded at least ten times. The chain carries TRBV5-1 and TRBJ1-5; maybe TRBD1 (6 bases). The CDR3 runs to 15 residues. Trimming cost V 4 bases and J 3 bases, with 14 bases left between them. The germline V gene encodes CDR1 SGHRS and CDR2 YFSETQ. This chain's CDR3 is CASSPQGSDNQPQHF. The CDR3, as DNA: TGCGCCAGCAGCCCCCAGGGGAGCGACAATCAGCCCCAGCATTTT.

This clonotype was seen ten or more times. The J gene is TRBJ1-1, the V gene TRBV7-9, with unresolved D. The germline gives CDR1 SEHNR, CDR2 FQNEAQ (reference sequence). Trimming took 4 bases from V and 4 from J, leaving 22 bases between them. CDR3 length: 17 amino acids. CDR3 sequence: CASSSPSLTGTGTEAFF. In nucleotides, the CDR3 is TGTGCCAGCAGCTCCCCCTCACTTACGGGCACGGGCACTGAAGCTTTCTTT. The full variable domain, completed using reference TRBV7-9 and TRBJ1-1, is DTGVSQNPRHKITKRGQNVTFRCDPISEHNRLYWYRQTLGQGPEFLTYFQNEAQLEKSRLLSDRFSAERPKGSFSTLEIQRTEQGDSAMYLCASSSPSLTGTGTEAFFGQGTRLTVV.

This chain links TRBV7-2 with TRBJ2-5, with D uncertain. Trimming took off 2 bases at V and 1 base at J, with 5 bases between the two ends. Germline assignment: CDR1 SGHTA and CDR2 FQGNSA. The CDR3 is made up of 13 amino acids. CDR3 loop: CASSLNSQETQYF. CDR3 DNA sequence: TGTGCCAGCAGCTTAAACAGCCAAGAGACCCAGTACTTC.

This clonotype turned up a few times. Here the CDR3 DNA reads TGTGCCAGCAGGGAGGGGGGGGCTGGGGCCAACGTCCTGACTTTC. Translating it yields CASREGGAGANVLTF. V and J are TRBV25-1 and TRBJ2-6, with D perhaps matching TRBD2 (7 bases). Trimming removed 6 bases at V and 2 bases at J, with 11 bases between. The CDR3 contains 15 residues. Germline V gene lookup returns CDR1 MGHDK and CDR2 SYGVNS.

This clonotype was seen many times. The CDR3 reads CASSEAGGGVQETQYF. CDR3 sequence (DNA): TGTGCCAGCAGTGAGGCAGGGGGGGGGGTCCAAGAGACCCAGTACTTC. This chain links TRBV6-1 with TRBJ2-5; possibly TRBD1 or TRBD2 for D (7 bases each). The CDR3 is made up of 16 amino acids. V lost 3 bases and J lost 1, with 15 bases in between. Germline values: CDR1 MNHNS, CDR2 SASEGT.

This clonotype was picked up a small number of times. The chain's CDR3 is CATSTSGTYEQYF. The CDR3 DNA follows: TGTGCCACCAGCACCAGCGGGACCTACGAGCAGTACTTC. The genes are TRBV15 and TRBJ2-7; 7 bases are shared with TRBD2. The V gene's germline CDR1 is LNHNV and CDR2 YYDKDF (reference sequence). CDR3 length: 13 amino acids. V trimming: 4 bases; J trimming: 2 bases; junction bases outside the gene matches: 2.

There are a few counts of this clonotype. The chain employs TRBV15 and TRBJ2-2; 7 positions agree with TRBD2. CDR3 size: 15 residues. V was clipped by 5 bases and J by 2 bases; unmatched bases: 5. Looked up from germline, CDR1 is LNHNV and CDR2 is YYDKDF (reference sequence). The CDR3 sequence is CATSALADNTGELFF. CDR3 nucleotides: TGTGCCACCAGCGCGCTAGCGGACAACACCGGGGAGCTGTTTTTT. Filled out from reference TRBV15 and TRBJ2-2, the complete variable domain reads DAMVIQNPRYQVTQFGKPVTLSCSQTLNHNVMYWYQQKSSQAPKLLFHYYDKDFNNEADTPDNFQSRRPNTSFCFLDIRSPGLGDTAMYLCATSALADNTGELFFGEGSRLTVL.

This clonotype was recorded many times. J is TRBJ1-1 and V is TRBV6-6; D possibly corresponds to TRBD1 (5 bases). Trimming removed 5 bases from V and 4 bases from J, with 8 bases in between. The CDR3 consists of 12 residues. In germline, CDR1 is MNHNY, CDR2 SVGAGI (reference sequence). In nucleotides, the CDR3 is TGTGCCAGCAGTCTAGGGGTCACTGAAGCTTTCTTT. Amino acid sequence: CASSLGVTEAFF.

This clonotype has just one count. The chain carries TRBV7-8 and TRBJ2-3, with TRBD2 matching 8 bases. The germline CDR1 and CDR2 sequences are SGHVS and FQNEAQ. Germline trimming cut 5 bases from V and 6 bases from J; bases unmatched to any gene: 13. This CDR3 region has 16 residues. CDR3 region: CASSLSGTRRSDTQYF. For the CDR3, the DNA is TGTGCCAGCAGCCTATCCGGGACTAGGAGATCGGATACGCAGTATTTT.

A few counts support this clonotype. This sequence joins TRBV15 and TRBJ2-7; D could derive from TRBD1 or TRBD2 (5 bases each). The V end lost 3 bases, the J end lost 2 bases, and 20 bases lay between the germline ends. Germline V CDR1 and CDR2: LNHNV, YYDKDF (reference sequence). The CDR3 runs 17 residues. As DNA, the CDR3 is TGTGCCACCAGCAGTCCCATCCTGGGACGCACTACCTACGAGCAGTACTTC. As protein: CATSSPILGRTTYEQYF.

In this sample, this clonotype turned up many times. The chain recombines TRBV20-1 with TRBJ2-7, with 8 bases identical to TRBD1. There are 16 residues in the CDR3. V lost 1 base, J lost 10 bases, and 18 bases stayed unmatched. Germline V lookup: CDR1 DFQATT, CDR2 SNEGSKA (reference sequence). CDR3 bases: TGCAGTGCTAGAGGACAGACAGGGGCAACCCCGTCGAAACAGTACTTC. This sequence encodes CSARGQTGATPSKQYF.

This rearrangement joins TRBV6-5 to TRBJ2-2, with 7 nucleotides matching TRBD1. The CDR3 contains 16 residues. Germline CDR1 and CDR2: MNHEY and SVGAGI. V was clipped by 1 base and J by 5 bases; unmatched bases: 7. The CDR3 protein is CASSYFNRGDTGELFF. CDR3 DNA: TGTGCCAGCAGTTACTTTAACAGGGGCGATACCGGGGAGCTGTTTTTT.

CDR3 loop: CATSRDREGTNVLTF. The CDR3 DNA reads TGTGCCACCAGCAGAGATCGGGAGGGAACCAACGTCCTGACTTTC. J is TRBJ2-6 and V is TRBV15, with 8 bases aligning to TRBD2. V dropped 0 bases and J dropped 8; count of bases not matched to a gene: 3. The CDR3 extends over 15 amino acids. Germline V gene data show CDR1 as LNHNV and CDR2 as YYDKDF (reference sequence). The whole variable domain, remainder taken from reference TRBV15 and TRBJ2-6, is DAMVIQNPRYQVTQFGKPVTLSCSQTLNHNVMYWYQQKSSQAPKLLFHYYDKDFNNEADTPDNFQSRRPNTSFCFLDIRSPGLGDTAMYLCATSRDREGTNVLTFGAGSRLTVL.

The J gene is TRBJ2-5, the V gene TRBV7-3, with D possibly being TRBD2 (7 bases). CDR3 length equals 21 residues. From germline, CDR1 is SGHTA and CDR2 FQGTGA. The ends were cut back, 2 bases at V and 0 bases at J, with 28 bases in the middle. CDR3 sequence (DNA): TGTGCCAGCAGCTTAGTAATCCAACTGATCGGCGGGGGCCGTGACCAAGAGACCCAGTACTTC. It translates to CASSLVIQLIGGGRDQETQYF.

V and J are TRBV20-1 and TRBJ1-4; possible D gene TRBD1, 5 bases. Germline loops: CDR1 DFQATT, CDR2 SNEGSKA (reference sequence). This CDR3 is built from 15 residues. V was trimmed by 0 bases and J by 5 bases, leaving 13 bases between them. The CDR3 DNA sequence: TGCAGTGCTAGAGATCGGGGGATGGGGAATGAAAAACTGTTTTTT. Its translation: CSARDRGMGNEKLFF.

Many counts were recorded for this clonotype. The V gene is TRBV27, the J gene TRBJ2-1; 10 bases match TRBD2. The J segment lost 5 bases and the V segment lost 9 bases, leaving 7 bases of the junction unmatched. This CDR3 is 14 amino acids long. Germline-derived CDR1 and CDR2 are MNHEY and SMNVEV (reference sequence). As DNA, the CDR3 is TGTGCCAGTATAGCGGGGGGAACGGACAATGAGCAGTTCTTC. Protein product: CASIAGGTDNEQFF.

This clonotype counts as medium-sized (0.01 to 0.1%). CDR3 loop: CASSLEGGHYNEQFF. The CDR3 bases are TGTGCCAGCAGCTTAGAGGGGGGACATTACAATGAGCAGTTCTTC. The chain combines TRBV7-9 with TRBJ2-1; D may match TRBD1 or TRBD2 (6 bases each). In germline, CDR1 is SEHNR, CDR2 FQNEAQ (reference sequence). The V end was cut by 1 base, the J end by 4 bases, with 11 bases between. The CDR3 length is 15 residues.

The chain is built from TRBV20-1 and TRBJ1-1, with D maybe TRBD1 (6 bases). With 5 bases removed from V and 1 base from J, the gap between germline ends came to 8 bases. CDR3 length: 12 residues. In germline, CDR1 is DFQATT, CDR2 SNEGSKA (reference sequence). CDR3 sequence: CSADRTNTEAFF. In DNA form, the CDR3 reads TGCAGTGCTGACAGGACGAACACTGAAGCTTTCTTT.

This clonotype was seen many times. The chain joins TRBV15 to TRBJ1-1; D might be TRBD1 (5 bases). The V and J ends lost 0 bases and 1 base respectively, with 9 bases between them. Germline V gene lookup returns CDR1 LNHNV and CDR2 YYDKDF (reference sequence). CDR3 length equals 15 residues. The CDR3 DNA reads TGTGCCACCAGCAGAGACAGGGCACCGAACACTGAAGCTTTCTTT. It specifies CATSRDRAPNTEAFF.

This sequence joins TRBV7-8 and TRBJ2-3, with 14 bases lining up with TRBD2. The CDR3 length is 19 residues. The ends lost 5 bases at V and 0 bases at J; junction bases unmatched: 10. Germline loops: CDR1 SGHVS, CDR2 FQNEAQ. The chain's CDR3 is CASSPTSGLAGASTDTQYF. CDR3 sequence (DNA): TGTGCCAGCAGCCCGACGTCGGGACTAGCGGGAGCCAGCACAGATACGCAGTATTTT.

This clonotype came up a few times. The gene calls are TRBV20-1 and TRBJ1-1; D is ambiguous. Germline V lookup: CDR1 DFQATT, CDR2 SNEGSKA (reference sequence). V was cut by 1 base and J by 4 bases, with 10 bases left in between. This CDR3 is built from 13 residues. The CDR3 here is CSARVLVGTEAFF. For the CDR3, the DNA is TGCAGTGCTAGAGTTCTGGTAGGCACTGAAGCTTTCTTT.

This clonotype was detected ten times or more. This rearrangement joins TRBV20-1 to TRBJ2-2; possibly TRBD1 for D (5 bases). The ends were cut back, 0 bases at V and 0 bases at J, with 11 bases in the middle. The CDR3 runs 16 residues. Germline-derived CDR1 and CDR2 are DFQATT and SNEGSKA (reference sequence). This CDR3 is CSARDGAGTNTGELFF. For the CDR3, the DNA is TGCAGTGCTAGAGATGGGGCAGGGACGAACACCGGGGAGCTGTTTTTT.

The V call is TRBV19, the J call TRBJ1-2; tentatively, D is TRBD1 (5 bases). The CDR3 sequence is 13 residues long. Trimming stripped 8 bases from V and 6 bases from J, with 16 bases between. Per germline, CDR1 LNHDA and CDR2 SQIVND (reference sequence). The CDR3 is CASGQGRRDGYTF. The CDR3 DNA follows: TGTGCCAGTGGCCAGGGTCGAAGAGATGGCTACACCTTC.

This chain connects TRBV5-4 to TRBJ2-5, with D maybe TRBD1 (6 bases). V gave up 4 bases and J gave up 4 bases, with 20 bases separating them. The CDR3 covers 16 residues. The germline V gene encodes CDR1 SGHNT and CDR2 YYREEE (reference sequence). This chain's CDR3 is CASSLPGAGVGETQYF. CDR3 bases: TGTGCCAGCAGCCTCCCCGGGGCAGGGGTAGGAGAGACCCAGTACTTC.

The chain couples TRBV20-1 to TRBJ2-1, with unresolved D. There are 16 residues in the CDR3. The V and J ends lost 0 bases and 0 bases respectively, with 12 bases between them. Germline-derived CDR1 and CDR2 are DFQATT and SNEGSKA (reference sequence). The CDR3 region has the DNA TGCAGTGCTAGAGATTCGGGTGTCAGCTCCTACAATGAGCAGTTCTTC. Translating gives CSARDSGVSSYNEQFF.

V is TRBV29-1 and J is TRBJ2-7; 9 bases line up with TRBD1. CDR1 and CDR2 (germline): SQVTM, ANQGSEA. V was pared by 3 bases and J by 4 bases, with 10 bases of the junction left unmatched. The CDR3 totals 15 residues. The CDR3 DNA sequence: TGCAGCGTTGATCTGGGTGGGACAGGGACTTACGAGCAGTACTTC. Its translation: CSVDLGGTGTYEQYF.